Listed below are T cell receptor beta chains from one sample, sequenced in a study of T cell changes during pregnancy in multiple sclerosis. Clones were read by immunoSEQ multiplex PCR, and TCRdb kept only the in-frame ones, dropping some. The sample shows tens of thousands of clones, around 89% of them seen only once. The sequencing here drew on peripheral blood, taken after pregnancy. These receptors were collected from a female donor in good health, enrolled as a control in a pregnancy study. Both conserved end residues are part of each CDR3. D genes are given only for firm matches. The listing skips clone size in some rows; elsewhere it reads once, few, many or a size class.

>TRBV7-9|.|TRBD2|TRBJ2-7
CASSRGVRRTDEQYF
TGTGCCAGCAGCCGGGGGGTGCGGCGGACTGACGAGCAGTACTTC
>TRBV30|.|.|TRBJ2-3
CAWSPSADTQYF
TGTGCCTGGAGTCCGTCGGCAGATACGCAGTATTTT
>TRBV4-2|.|.|TRBJ1-4
CASGGEGAGNEKLFF
TGTGCCAGCGGGGGGGAAGGGGCAGGTAATGAAAAACTGTTTTTT
>TRBV11-2|once|TRBD2|TRBJ2-5
CASSLGAGGPETQYF
TGTGCCAGCAGCTTAGGGGCGGGGGGGCCGGAGACCCAGTACTTC
>TRBV5-6|.|.|TRBJ1-4
CASSRTGSSNEKLFF
TGTGCCAGCAGCCGCACAGGGTCTTCTAATGAAAAACTGTTTTTT
>TRBV19|.|.|TRBJ2-2
CASSIGYSPPGELFF
TGTGCCAGTAGTATAGGGTACTCCCCCCCCGGGGAGCTGTTTTTT
>TRBV19|.|.|TRBJ1-1
CASSTDKTTEAFF
TGTGCCAGTAGTACCGACAAAACCACTGAAGCTTTCTTT
>TRBV9|.|.|TRBJ2-3
CASSVYRDATDTQYF
TGTGCCAGCAGCGTCTACAGGGACGCAACAGATACGCAGTATTTT
>TRBV19|.|TRBD1|TRBJ1-5
CASSSGDRVAGQPQHF
TGTGCCAGTAGTAGTGGGGACAGGGTCGCAGGTCAGCCCCAGCATTTT
>TRBV5-1|.|.|TRBJ2-2
CASSLLERITGELFF
TGCGCCAGCAGCTTGTTAGAGCGAATCACCGGGGAGCTGTTTTTT
>TRBV5-4|.|.|TRBJ1-1
CASSLRYSPNTEAFF
TGTGCCAGCAGCTTGAGGTACAGCCCGAACACTGAAGCTTTCTTT
>TRBV6-4|.|.|TRBJ2-3
CASSDGEEGDTQYF
TGTGCCAGCAGTGACGGGGAGGAGGGGGATACGCAGTATTTT
>TRBV14|.|.|TRBJ2-5
CASSQTLGQPYQETQYF
TGTGCCAGCAGCCAAACCCTAGGACAGCCGTACCAAGAGACCCAGTACTTC
>TRBV7-9|few|TRBD2|TRBJ2-1
CASSQRTSGSGYNEQFF
TGTGCCAGCAGCCAGCGGACTAGCGGGAGTGGCTACAATGAGCAGTTCTTC
>TRBV6-4|.|TRBD2|TRBJ2-1
CASSGAGGSYNEQFF
TGTGCCAGCAGTGGAGCGGGGGGTTCCTACAATGAGCAGTTCTTC
>TRBV5-4|.|.|TRBJ1-2
CASSFPGYGYTF
TGTGCCAGCAGCTTCCCAGGGTATGGCTACACCTTC
>TRBV4-3|.|TRBD1|TRBJ1-6
CASSYSDRGDNSPLHF
TGCGCCAGCAGCTACTCAGACAGGGGAGATAATTCACCCCTCCACTTT
>TRBV6-6|.|TRBD1|TRBJ1-1
CASSPRTGPTEAFF
TGTGCCAGCAGCCCGAGGACAGGGCCCACTGAAGCTTTCTTT
>TRBV4-1|.|TRBD1|TRBJ2-1
CASSHRGDRVVNEQFF
TGCGCCAGCAGCCACAGGGGGGACAGGGTGGTAAATGAGCAGTTCTTC
>TRBV19|once|TRBD1|TRBJ2-1
CASSRTGKEQFF
TGTGCCAGTAGTCGGACAGGGAAAGAGCAGTTCTTC
>TRBV7-6|.|.|TRBJ1-1
CASSLGATAPLNTEAFF
TGTGCCAGCAGCTTAGGCGCCACAGCTCCTCTGAACACTGAAGCTTTCTTT
>TRBV4-3|.|.|TRBJ2-5
CASSQERVETQYF
TGCGCCAGCAGCCAAGAACGGGTGGAGACCCAGTACTTC
>TRBV5-1|.|TRBD1|TRBJ2-1
CASSEGDRVGGQFF
TGCGCCAGCAGCGAGGGGGACAGGGTTGGTGGGCAGTTCTTC
>TRBV7-9|.|.|TRBJ2-5
CASSLGGVEETQYF
TGTGCCAGCAGCCTCGGAGGGGTGGAAGAGACCCAGTACTTC
>TRBV6-1|.|TRBD1|TRBJ1-2
CAGRNIVGTGGGYTF
TGTGCCGGCAGGAACATTGTGGGGACAGGGGGGGGCTACACCTTC
>TRBV13|.|TRBD1|TRBJ1-1
CASSLGQGAIGAFF
TGTGCCAGCAGCCTTGGACAGGGCGCAATTGGAGCTTTCTTT
>TRBV5-1|once|.|TRBJ2-7
CASSVLTGGVTYEQYF
TGCGCCAGCAGCGTCCTTACAGGGGGGGTAACCTACGAGCAGTACTTC
>TRBV18|.|.|TRBJ1-1
CASSIKRGGGLGTEAFF
TGTGCCAGCTCAATAAAGCGCGGGGGCGGTTTGGGCACTGAAGCTTTCTTT
>TRBV19|.|TRBD1|TRBJ2-7
CASSFSTGSRGNEQYF
TGTGCCAGTAGTTTCTCGACAGGGTCAAGGGGGAACGAGCAGTACTTC